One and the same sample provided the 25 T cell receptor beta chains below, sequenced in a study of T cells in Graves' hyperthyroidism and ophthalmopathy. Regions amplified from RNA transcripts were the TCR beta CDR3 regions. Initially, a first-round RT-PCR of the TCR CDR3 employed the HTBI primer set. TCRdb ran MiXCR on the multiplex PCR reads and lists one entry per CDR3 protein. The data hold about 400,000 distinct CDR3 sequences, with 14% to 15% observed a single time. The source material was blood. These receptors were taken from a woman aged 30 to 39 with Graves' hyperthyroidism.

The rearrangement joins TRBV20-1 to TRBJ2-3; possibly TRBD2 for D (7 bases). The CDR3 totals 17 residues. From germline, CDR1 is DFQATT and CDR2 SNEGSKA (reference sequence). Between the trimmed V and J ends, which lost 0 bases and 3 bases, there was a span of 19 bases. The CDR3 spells CSARDVLGGGGTDTQYF. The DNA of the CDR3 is TGCAGTGCTAGAGATGTATTAGGGGGGGGGGGTACAGATACGCAGTATTTT.

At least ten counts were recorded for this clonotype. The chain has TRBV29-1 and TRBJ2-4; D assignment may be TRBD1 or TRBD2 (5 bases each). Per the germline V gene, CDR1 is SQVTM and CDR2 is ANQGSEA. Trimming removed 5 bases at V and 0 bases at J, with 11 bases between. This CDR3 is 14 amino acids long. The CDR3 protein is CSVTEGLAKNIQYF. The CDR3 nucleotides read TGCAGCGTTACTGAGGGGCTAGCCAAAAACATTCAGTACTTC. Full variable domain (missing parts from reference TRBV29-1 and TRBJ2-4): SAVISQKPSRDICQRGTSLTIQCQVDSQVTMMFWYRQQPGQSLTLIATANQGSEATYESGFVIDKFPISRPNLTFSTLTVSNMSPEDSSIYLCSVTEGLAKNIQYFGAGTRLSVL.

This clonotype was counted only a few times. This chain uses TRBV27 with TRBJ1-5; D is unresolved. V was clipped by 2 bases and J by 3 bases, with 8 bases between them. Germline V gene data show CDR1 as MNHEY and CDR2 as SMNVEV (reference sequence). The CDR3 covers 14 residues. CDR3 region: CASSLRGINQPQHF. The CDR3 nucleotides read TGTGCCAGCAGTTTACGGGGAATCAATCAGCCCCAGCATTTT.

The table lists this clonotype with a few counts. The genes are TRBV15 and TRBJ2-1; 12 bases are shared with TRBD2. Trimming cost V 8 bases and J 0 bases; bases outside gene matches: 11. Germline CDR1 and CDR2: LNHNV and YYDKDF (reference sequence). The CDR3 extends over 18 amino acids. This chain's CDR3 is CATLGLAGDLSSYNEQFF. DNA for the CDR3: TGTGCCACCTTGGGACTAGCGGGCGATTTAAGCTCCTACAATGAGCAGTTCTTC.

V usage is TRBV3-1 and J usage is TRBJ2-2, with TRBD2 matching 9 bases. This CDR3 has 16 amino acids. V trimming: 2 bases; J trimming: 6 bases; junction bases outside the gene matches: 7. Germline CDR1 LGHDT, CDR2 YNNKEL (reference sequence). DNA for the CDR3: TGTGCCAGCAGCCAATATGCCGGGACTAGCTCCGGGGAGCTGTTTTTT. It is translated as CASSQYAGTSSGELFF.

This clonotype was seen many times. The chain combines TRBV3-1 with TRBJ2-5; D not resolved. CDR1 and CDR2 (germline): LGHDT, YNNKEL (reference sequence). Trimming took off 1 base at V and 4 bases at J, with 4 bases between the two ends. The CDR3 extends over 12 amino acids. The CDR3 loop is CASSQAGETQYF. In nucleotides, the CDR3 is TGTGCCAGCAGCCAAGCAGGAGAGACCCAGTACTTC.

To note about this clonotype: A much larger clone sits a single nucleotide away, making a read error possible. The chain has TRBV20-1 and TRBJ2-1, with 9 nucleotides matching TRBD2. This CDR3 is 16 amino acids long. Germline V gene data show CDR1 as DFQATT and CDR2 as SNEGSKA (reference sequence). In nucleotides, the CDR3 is TGCCGTGCTAGAGATAGGCTAGCGGGGACCTACAATGAGCAGTTCTTC. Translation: CRARDRLAGTYNEQFF.

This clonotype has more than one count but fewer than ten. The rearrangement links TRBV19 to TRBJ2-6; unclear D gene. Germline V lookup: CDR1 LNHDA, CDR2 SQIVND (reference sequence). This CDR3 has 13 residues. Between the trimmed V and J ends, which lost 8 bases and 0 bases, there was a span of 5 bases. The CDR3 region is CASVNSGANVLTF. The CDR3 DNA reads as TGTGCCAGTGTTAACTCTGGGGCCAACGTCCTGACTTTC.

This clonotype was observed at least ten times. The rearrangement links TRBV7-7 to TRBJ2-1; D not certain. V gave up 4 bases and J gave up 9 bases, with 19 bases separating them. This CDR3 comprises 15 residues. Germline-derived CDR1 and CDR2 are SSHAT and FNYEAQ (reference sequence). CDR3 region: CASSSKPSSWVEQFF. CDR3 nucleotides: TGTGCCAGCAGCTCTAAACCATCCTCATGGGTTGAGCAGTTCTTC.

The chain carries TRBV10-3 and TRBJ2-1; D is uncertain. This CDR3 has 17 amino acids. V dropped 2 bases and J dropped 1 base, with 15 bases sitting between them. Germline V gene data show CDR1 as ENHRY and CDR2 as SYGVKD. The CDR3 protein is CAISEPERASSYNEQFF. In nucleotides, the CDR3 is TGTGCCATCAGTGAGCCGGAAAGGGCCAGTTCCTACAATGAGCAGTTCTTC.

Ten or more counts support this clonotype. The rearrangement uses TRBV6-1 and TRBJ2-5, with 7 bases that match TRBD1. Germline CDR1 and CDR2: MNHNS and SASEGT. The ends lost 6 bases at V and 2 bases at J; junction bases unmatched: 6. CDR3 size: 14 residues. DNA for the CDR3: TGTGCCAGCAGGAAGACAGGGTCACAAGAGACCCAGTACTTC. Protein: CASRKTGSQETQYF.

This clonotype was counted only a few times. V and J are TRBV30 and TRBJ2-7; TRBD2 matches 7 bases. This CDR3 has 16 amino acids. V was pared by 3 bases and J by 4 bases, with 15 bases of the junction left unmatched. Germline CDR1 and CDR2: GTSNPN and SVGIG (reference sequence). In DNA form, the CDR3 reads TGTGCCTGGAGGGCCACTTCCGGAGCGGGGCTATACGAGCAGTACTTC. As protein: CAWRATSGAGLYEQYF. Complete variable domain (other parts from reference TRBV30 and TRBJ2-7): SQTIHQWPATLVQPVGSPLSLECTVEGTSNPNLYWYRQAAGRGLQLLFYSVGIGQISSEVPQNLSASRPQDRQFILSSKKLLLSDSGFYLCAWRATSGAGLYEQYFGPGTRLTVT.

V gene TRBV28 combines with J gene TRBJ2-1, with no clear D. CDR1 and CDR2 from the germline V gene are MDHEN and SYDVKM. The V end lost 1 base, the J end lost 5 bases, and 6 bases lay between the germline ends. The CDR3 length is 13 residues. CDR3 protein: CASSLSADNEQFF. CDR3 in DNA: TGTGCCAGCAGTTTATCCGCAGACAATGAGCAGTTCTTC.

CDR3 protein: CASSFGQGYEAFF. The CDR3 nucleotides are TGTGCCAGCAGCTTCGGCCAGGGGTATGAAGCTTTCTTT. The chain carries TRBV7-9 and TRBJ1-1; D possibly corresponds to TRBD1 (6 bases). Germline V gene lookup returns CDR1 SEHNR and CDR2 FQNEAQ (reference sequence). V lost 3 bases and J lost 7, with 12 bases in between. The length of the CDR3 is 13 residues. Variable domain in full (rest from reference TRBV7-9 and TRBJ1-1): DTGVSQNPRHKITKRGQNVTFRCDPISEHNRLYWYRQTLGQGPEFLTYFQNEAQLEKSRLLSDRFSAERPKGSFSTLEIQRTEQGDSAMYLCASSFGQGYEAFFGQGTRLTVV.

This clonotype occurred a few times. This chain's CDR3 is CASSPTTSRNYEQYF. The CDR3 DNA follows: TGTGCCAGCAGCCCTACGACTAGCCGAAACTACGAGCAGTACTTC. The chain joins TRBV28 to TRBJ2-7; 7 nucleotides align to TRBD2. The CDR3 sequence is 15 residues long. After removal of 6 bases from V and 3 bases from J, the junction contained 11 bases not matched to a gene. Looked up from germline, CDR1 is MDHEN and CDR2 is SYDVKM.

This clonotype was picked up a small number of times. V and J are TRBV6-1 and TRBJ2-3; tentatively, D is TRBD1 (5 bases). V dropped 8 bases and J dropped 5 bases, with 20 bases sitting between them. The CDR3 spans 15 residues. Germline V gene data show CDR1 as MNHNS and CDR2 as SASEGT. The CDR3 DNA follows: TGTGCCAGCGAACTGGAACAGGTTTTTGTAGATACGCAGTATTTT. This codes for CASELEQVFVDTQYF.

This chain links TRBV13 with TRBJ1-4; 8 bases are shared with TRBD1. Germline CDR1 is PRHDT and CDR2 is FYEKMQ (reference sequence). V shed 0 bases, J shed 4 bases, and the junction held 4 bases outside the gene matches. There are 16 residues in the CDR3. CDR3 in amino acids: CASSLGQGEGNEKLFF. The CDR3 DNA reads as TGTGCCAGCAGCTTAGGACAGGGGGAAGGTAATGAAAAACTGTTTTTT.

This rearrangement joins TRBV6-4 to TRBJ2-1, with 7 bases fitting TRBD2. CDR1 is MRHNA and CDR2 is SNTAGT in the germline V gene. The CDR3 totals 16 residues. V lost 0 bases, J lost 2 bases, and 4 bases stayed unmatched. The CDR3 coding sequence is TGTGCCAGCAGTGACTCCCGGACTAGACCCTACAATGAGCAGTTCTTC. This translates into CASSDSRTRPYNEQFF.

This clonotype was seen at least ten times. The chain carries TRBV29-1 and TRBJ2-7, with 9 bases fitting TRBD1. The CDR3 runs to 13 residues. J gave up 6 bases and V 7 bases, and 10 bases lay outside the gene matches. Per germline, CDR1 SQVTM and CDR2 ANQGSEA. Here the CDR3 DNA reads TGCAGCGCCAGCCCGGGACAGGGATCCGAGCAGTACTTC. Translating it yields CSASPGQGSEQYF.

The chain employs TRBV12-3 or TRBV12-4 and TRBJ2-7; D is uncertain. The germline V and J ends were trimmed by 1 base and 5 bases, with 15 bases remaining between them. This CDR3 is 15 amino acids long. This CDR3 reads CASSLVGGSNNEQYF. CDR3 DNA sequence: TGTGCCAGCAGTTTAGTCGGCGGCAGTAACAACGAGCAGTACTTC.

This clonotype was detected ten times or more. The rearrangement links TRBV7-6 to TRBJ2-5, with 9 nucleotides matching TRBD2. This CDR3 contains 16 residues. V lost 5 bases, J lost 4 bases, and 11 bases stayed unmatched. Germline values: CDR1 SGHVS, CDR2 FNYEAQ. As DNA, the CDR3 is TGTGCCAGCAGCCTTGGAGCGGGAGGACCGGGAGAGACCCAGTACTTC. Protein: CASSLGAGGPGETQYF.

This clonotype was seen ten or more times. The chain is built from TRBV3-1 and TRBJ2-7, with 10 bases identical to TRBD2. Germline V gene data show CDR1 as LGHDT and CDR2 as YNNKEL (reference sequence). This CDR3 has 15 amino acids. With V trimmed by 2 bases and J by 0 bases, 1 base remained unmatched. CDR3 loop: CASSQSSGSSYEQYF. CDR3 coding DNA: TGTGCCAGCAGCCAATCTAGCGGGAGCTCCTACGAGCAGTACTTC.

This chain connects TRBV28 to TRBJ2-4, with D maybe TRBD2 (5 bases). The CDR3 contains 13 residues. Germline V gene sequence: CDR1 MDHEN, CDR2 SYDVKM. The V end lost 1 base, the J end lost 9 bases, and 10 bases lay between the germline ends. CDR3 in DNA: TGTGCCAGCAGTTTATCGCGTCGGGGCATTCAGTACTTC. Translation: CASSLSRRGIQYF.

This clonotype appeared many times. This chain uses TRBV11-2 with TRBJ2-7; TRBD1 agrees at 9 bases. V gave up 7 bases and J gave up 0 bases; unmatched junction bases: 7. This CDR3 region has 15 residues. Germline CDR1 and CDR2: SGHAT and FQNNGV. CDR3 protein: CASNRQGVNSYEQYF. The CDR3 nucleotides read TGTGCCAGCAATCGACAGGGGGTAAACTCCTACGAGCAGTACTTC.

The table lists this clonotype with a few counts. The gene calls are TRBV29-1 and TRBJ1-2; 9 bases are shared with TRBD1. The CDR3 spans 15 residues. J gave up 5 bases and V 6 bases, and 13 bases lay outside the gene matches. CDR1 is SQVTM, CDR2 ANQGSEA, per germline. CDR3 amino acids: CSVDERGQGRYGYTF. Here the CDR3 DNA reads TGCAGCGTGGATGAACGGGGACAGGGAAGATATGGCTACACCTTC.